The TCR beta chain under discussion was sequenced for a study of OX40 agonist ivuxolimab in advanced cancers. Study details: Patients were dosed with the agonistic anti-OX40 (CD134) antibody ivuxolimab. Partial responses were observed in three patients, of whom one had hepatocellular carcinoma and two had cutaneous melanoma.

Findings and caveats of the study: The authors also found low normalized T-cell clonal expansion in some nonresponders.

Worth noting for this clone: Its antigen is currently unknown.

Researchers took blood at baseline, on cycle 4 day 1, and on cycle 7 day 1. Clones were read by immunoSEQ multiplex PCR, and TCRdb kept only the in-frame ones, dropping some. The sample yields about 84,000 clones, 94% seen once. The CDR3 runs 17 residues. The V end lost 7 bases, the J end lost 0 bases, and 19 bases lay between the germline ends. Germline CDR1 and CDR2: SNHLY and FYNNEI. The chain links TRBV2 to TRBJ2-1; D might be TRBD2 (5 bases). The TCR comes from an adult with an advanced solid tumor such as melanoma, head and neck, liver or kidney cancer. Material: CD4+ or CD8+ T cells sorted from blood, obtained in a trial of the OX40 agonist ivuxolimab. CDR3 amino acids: CASTHPGSYSSYNEQFF. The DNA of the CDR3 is TGTGCCAGCACCCACCCTGGGAGCTACAGCTCCTACAATGAGCAGTTCTTC.